This T cell receptor (beta chain) appears in the sequencing data of a study of CD8+ T cells in alopecia areata. Study as a whole: Approximately 6-10-week-old female C3H/HeJ mice were grafted with skin from spontaneously alopecic approximately 6-13-month-old C3H/HeJ graft donors.

Isolated RNA was reverse transcribed into cDNA used as the sequencing template. TCRdb's copy holds only in-frame clones and misses some; the assay was immunoSEQ multiplex PCR. The specimen has over 250,000 clones, none found just once. Pooled cutaneous lymph node cells were sorted using CD4, CD8alpha, NKG2D, NKG2ACE and other markers. This clone occurred a few times. The antigen is unknown. The gene names here belong to mouse. The read finishes 4 residues shy of the CDR3 end, and the germline J gene is used to complete it. The same CDR3 also results from other DNA sequences found in this sample. The CDR3 sequence is 16 residues long. Germline V lookup: CDR1 SGHSN, CDR2 HYEKVE. The J segment lost 0 bases and the V segment lost 1 base, leaving 4 bases of the junction unmatched. Overall study results and limits: Possibly because of HLA-related factors, TCR sharing was less clear across patients than in mice.

The chain recombines TRBV12-1 with TRBJ2-2; 7 positions agree with TRBD1. Sequenced sample: CD4+ T cells sorted from a lymph node. This receptor was identified in a C3H/HeJ mouse with alopecia areata. The strain's MHC type: H2-k. The part of the CDR3 DNA that was read is TGTGCCAGCTCTCTGTCCGGGACAGCAAACACCGGG. Its translation: CASSLSGTANTG. The whole CDR3 protein reads CASSLSGTANTGQLYF. The full variable domain, rest sourced from reference TRBV12-1 and TRBJ2-2, is DSGVVQSPRHIIKEKGGRSVLTCIPISGHSNVVWYQQTLGKELKFLIQHYEKVERDKGFLPSRFSVQQFDDYHSEMNMSALELEDSAMYFCASSLSGTANTGQLYFGEGSKLTVL.